Listed below are T cell receptor beta chains from one sample, sequenced in a study of post-analysis software for immune sequencing data. Each CDR3 protein is one row after TCRdb ran MiXCR on the PCR reads. The data show around 770,000 distinct CDR3 sequences, 35% to 55% seen once. Material: blood. The receptors come from a girl aged 5-17 years with multiple sclerosis. Each CDR3 is given with its conserved first and last residue. A D gene is named only where the DNA matches it firmly. Part of the rows lack a size; the others show once, few, many or a class for expanded clones.

>TRBV20-1|TRBJ2-7|TRBD2|few
TGCAGTGCTAGAGACCTTGGGGGTCTAGCGGCCATATTCTACAATGAGCAGTACTTC
CSARDLGGLAAIFYNEQYF
>TRBV28|TRBJ2-5|-|-
TGTGCCAGCAGTTTTGGGCAGGTTATGGAGACCCAGTACTTC
CASSFGQVMETQYF
>TRBV11-2|TRBJ1-1|-|-
TGTGCCAGCAGCCCCCGGAAGGGAAAGGCTTTCTTT
CASSPRKGKAFF
>TRBV20-1|TRBJ2-1|-|many
TGCAGTGCTAGAGATCCCAGCGGGTCGGGAAGGATGCAGTTCTTC
CSARDPSGSGRMQFF
>TRBV29-1|TRBJ2-3|TRBD1|-
TGCAGCGTTGATGACAGGGGCACAGATACGCAGTATTTT
CSVDDRGTDTQYF
>TRBV6-5|TRBJ2-2|-|once
TGTGCCAGCAGTTACTCCCAGGGGCTTGCGAACACCGGGGAGCTGTGTTTT
CASSYSQGLANTGELCF
>TRBV2|TRBJ1-1|TRBD1|-
TGTGCCAGCAGTGGGGACAGAAACACTGAAGCTTTCTTT
CASSGDRNTEAFF
>TRBV12-3/TRBV12-4|TRBJ2-7|TRBD1|-
TGTGCCAGCAGTTTTCTCACAGGGGGCTACGAGCAGTACTTC
CASSFLTGGYEQYF
>TRBV7-9|TRBJ2-3|-|-
TGTGCCAGCGGAACCAGATCCACGGGAGATACGCAGTATTTT
CASGTRSTGDTQYF
>TRBV29-1|TRBJ1-2|-|once
TGCAGTGCTCTGTGGGACTTTGGCTACACCTTC
CSALWDFGYTF